The subject of this entry is one T cell receptor beta chain. The data were taken from a study of control samples from healthy donors and cancer patients. Losses at the gene ends were 2 bases for V and 4 bases for J; bases not matched to a gene: 9. The CDR3 runs to 16 residues. Germline V gene data show CDR1 as SGHAT and CDR2 as FQNNGV. TCRdb keeps only in-frame clones here, not all; method: immunoSEQ multiplex PCR. In the table there are some 130,000 clones, approximately 92% of which are singletons. V is TRBV11-2 and J is TRBJ1-2, with 8 bases fitting TRBD1. This sequence was found in a man younger than 35 in good health. Sequencing was performed on blood. The CDR3: CASSLKRQGTFYGYTF. CDR3 nucleotides: TGTGCCAGCAGCTTAAAGAGACAGGGGACTTTCTATGGCTACACCTTC. Full variable domain (remainder filled in from reference TRBV11-2 and TRBJ1-2): EAGVAQSPRYKIIEKRQSVAFWCNPISGHATLYWYQQILGQGPKLLIQFQNNGVVDDSQLPKDRFSAERLKGVDSTLKIQPAKLEDSAVYLCASSLKRQGTFYGYTFGSGTRLTVV.